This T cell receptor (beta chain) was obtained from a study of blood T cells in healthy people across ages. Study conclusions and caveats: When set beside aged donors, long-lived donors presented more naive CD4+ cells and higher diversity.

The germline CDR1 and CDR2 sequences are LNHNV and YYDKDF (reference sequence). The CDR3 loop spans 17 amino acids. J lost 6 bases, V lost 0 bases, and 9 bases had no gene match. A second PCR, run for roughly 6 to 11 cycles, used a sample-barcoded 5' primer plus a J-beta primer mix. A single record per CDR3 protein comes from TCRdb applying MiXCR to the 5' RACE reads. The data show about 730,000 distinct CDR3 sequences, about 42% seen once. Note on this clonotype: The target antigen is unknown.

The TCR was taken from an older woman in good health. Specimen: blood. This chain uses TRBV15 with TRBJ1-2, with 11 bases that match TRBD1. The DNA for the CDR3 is TGTGCCACCAGCAGAGATTCACGAGGGACAGGGGGAAATGGCTACACCTTC. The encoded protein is CATSRDSRGTGGNGYTF. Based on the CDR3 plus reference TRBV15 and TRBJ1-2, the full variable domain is DAMVIQNPRYQVTQFGKPVTLSCSQTLNHNVMYWYQQKSSQAPKLLFHYYDKDFNNEADTPDNFQSRRPNTSFCFLDIRSPGLGDTAMYLCATSRDSRGTGGNGYTFGSGTRLTVV.